The 15 T cell receptor beta chains below all came from one sample that was sequenced in a study of CD8 T cells in Susac syndrome (dated by TCRdb to about 2019). The library was produced with the immunoSEQ multiplex PCR assay. RNA was extracted using the RNeasy kit, and roughly 0.5 to 1 microgram was reverse transcribed with random hexamers. Using fastp trimming at Q25 and MiXCR clonotype assembly, TCRdb reanalyzed the public sequencing data and kept in-frame beta chains. All rows with the same CDR3 protein become a single entry with the most common DNA and genes. Counted in this sample were 80,000 or so distinct CDR3 sequences; about 93% of them appeared once. 0.52% of the sample is in the top ten clones. Input material: CD4+ T cells from PBMCs. The receptors come from a human donor with Susac syndrome.

V and J are TRBV7-9 and TRBJ2-1; D remains ambiguous. The V end lost 3 bases, the J end lost 11 bases, and 8 bases lay between the germline ends. Germline CDR1 SEHNR, CDR2 FQNEAQ (reference sequence). This CDR3 comprises 11 residues. The CDR3 is CASSFGVKQFF. CDR3 sequence (DNA): TGTGCCAGCAGCTTCGGCGTTAAGCAGTTCTTC.

This chain links TRBV6-2 or TRBV6-3 with TRBJ1-2; maybe TRBD1 (5 bases). The CDR3 is made up of 14 amino acids. V gave up 6 bases and J gave up 8 bases, with 19 bases separating them. CDR1 and CDR2 from the germline V gene are MNHEY and SVGEGT. The DNA for the CDR3 is TGTGCCAGCAGAACCCAAGGGACTAAAGGGGGCTACACCTTC. Its protein product is CASRTQGTKGGYTF.

The V gene is TRBV27, the J gene TRBJ1-2; D is possibly TRBD1 (5 bases). V was clipped by 8 bases and J by 4 bases, with 14 bases between them. This CDR3 comprises 13 residues. Germline lookup yields CDR1 MNHEY and CDR2 SMNVEV (reference sequence). This CDR3 is CASRPTGSYGYTF. The DNA for the CDR3 is TGTGCCAGCCGGCCCACAGGCTCCTATGGCTACACCTTC.

The chain is built from TRBV6-1 and TRBJ2-1; D is possibly TRBD1 or TRBD2 (5 bases each). V was clipped by 3 bases and J by 4 bases, with 10 bases between them. Germline loops: CDR1 MNHNS, CDR2 SASEGT. The CDR3 loop spans 14 amino acids. The CDR3 DNA follows: TGTGCCAGCAGTGAGGGACCCCTATACAATGAGCAGTTCTTC. Residues: CASSEGPLYNEQFF.

J is TRBJ2-7 and V is TRBV30, with a possible D match to TRBD2 (6 bases). Germline V CDR1 and CDR2: GTSNPN, SVGIG (reference sequence). The V gene lost 5 bases and the J gene lost 3 bases, with 14 bases spanning the gap. The CDR3 is 13 amino acids. CDR3 in amino acids: CAWGLAKGYEQYF. The DNA for the CDR3 is TGTGCCTGGGGGCTAGCGAAGGGCTACGAGCAGTACTTC.

The V call is TRBV7-2, the J call TRBJ2-5; TRBD1 matches at 7 bases. Germline values: CDR1 SGHTA, CDR2 FQGNSA. CDR3 length: 15 residues. V gave up 5 bases and J gave up 1 base; unmatched junction bases: 7. The CDR3: CASSPGQPSQETQYF. In nucleotides, the CDR3 is TGTGCCAGCAGCCCGGGACAGCCAAGCCAAGAGACCCAGTACTTC.

This clonotype was counted a single time. CDR3 region: CASRAGGAGTGELFF. The CDR3 DNA reads as TGTGCCAGCAGGGCGGGAGGCGCGGGCACCGGGGAGCTGTTTTTT. The chain combines TRBV7-3 with TRBJ2-2; 8 bases line up with TRBD2. This CDR3 spans 15 amino acids. V lost 6 bases, J lost 4 bases, and 7 bases stayed unmatched. The germline gives CDR1 SGHTA, CDR2 FQGTGA.

The chain has TRBV6-6 and TRBJ2-2; 10 nucleotides align to TRBD2. This CDR3 comprises 14 residues. The ends lost 5 bases at V and 5 bases at J; junction bases unmatched: 2. Germline CDR1 reads MNHNY; CDR2 reads SVGAGI (reference sequence). CDR3 residues: CASSPSGGTGELFF. The CDR3 DNA sequence: TGTGCCAGCAGTCCTAGCGGGGGAACCGGGGAGCTGTTTTTT.

The CDR3 sequence is CASSQALAGIVSYNEQFF. CDR3 nucleotide sequence: TGTGCCAGCAGCCAAGCTCTAGCGGGAATCGTATCCTACAATGAGCAGTTCTTC. This chain connects TRBV3-1 to TRBJ2-1; TRBD2 matches at 9 bases. V trimming: 1 base; J trimming: 1 base; junction bases outside the gene matches: 8. This CDR3 is built from 18 residues. In germline, CDR1 is LGHDT, CDR2 YNNKEL (reference sequence).

J is TRBJ2-5 and V is TRBV11-2; D may be TRBD2 (5 bases). Trimming cost V 5 bases and J 4 bases, with 14 bases left between them. Germline V gene sequence: CDR1 SGHAT, CDR2 FQNNGV. The CDR3 length is 14 residues. CDR3 bases: TGTGCCAGCAGCGAGAGGGCCCTCCGAGAGACCCAGTACTTC. Protein sequence: CASSERALRETQYF.

The chain joins TRBV6-6 to TRBJ2-3; 8 bases match TRBD1. CDR1 MNHNY and CDR2 SVGAGI come from the germline V gene (reference sequence). This CDR3 has 15 amino acids. After removal of 6 bases from V and 1 base from J, the junction contained 6 bases not matched to a gene. The CDR3 coding sequence is TGTGCCAGCAGCCCCGAGGGACAGGGCACAGATACGCAGTATTTT. Translating it yields CASSPEGQGTDTQYF.

CDR3 nucleotides: TGTGCCAGCAGCTTAAGGCAGAGCCCCATCCACGCTACGCAGTATTTT. It encodes CASSLRQSPIHATQYF. The genes are TRBV13 and TRBJ2-3; D is unresolved. The CDR3 is made up of 16 amino acids. The V end lost 2 bases, the J end lost 8 bases, and 20 bases lay between the germline ends. CDR1 PRHDT and CDR2 FYEKMQ come from the germline V gene (reference sequence).

This clonotype was found once. The chain recombines TRBV28 with TRBJ2-7; 10 bases fit TRBD2. There are 14 residues in the CDR3. The V gene's germline CDR1 is MDHEN and CDR2 SYDVKM. Germline trimming cut 3 bases from V and 4 bases from J; bases unmatched to any gene: 3. In DNA form, the CDR3 reads TGTGCCAGCAGTTTGGGACTAGCGTGGTACGAGCAGTACTTC. It yields the protein CASSLGLAWYEQYF.

The V gene is TRBV7-2, the J gene TRBJ2-2; possible D gene TRBD1, 6 bases. V dropped 5 bases and J dropped 5 bases, with 18 bases sitting between them. Germline V gene data show CDR1 as SGHTA and CDR2 as FQGNSA. This CDR3 contains 16 residues. The chain's CDR3 is CASSIRGTSGTGELFF. CDR3 nucleotides: TGTGCCAGCAGCATTAGGGGGACGAGTGGGACCGGGGAGCTGTTTTTT.

V is TRBV7-2 and J is TRBJ2-1; D ambiguous. The CDR3 is 13 amino acids. The V end was cut by 5 bases, the J end by 6 bases, with 11 bases between. Looked up from germline, CDR1 is SGHTA and CDR2 is FQGNSA. The CDR3 reads CASSPQRRNEQFF. The CDR3, as DNA: TGTGCCAGCAGCCCCCAGCGACGCAATGAGCAGTTCTTC.